The entry that follows covers one T cell receptor (beta chain) sequence. This clone was detected only a few times. No cognate antigen has been identified for it. Within one base of it there is no much larger clone, and no base qualities were kept. The protocol used for the library was the immunoSEQ multiplex PCR assay. For the multiplex PCR, a mixture combining 60 forward primers for TCR Vbeta segments and 13 reverse primers for TCR Jbeta segments was used. The CDR3 region of rearranged TCR beta genes was amplified from genomic DNA by a multiplex PCR assay. On the Illumina HiSeq System, the amplified TCR beta libraries were sequenced as 87-base-pair reads. Under the source paper's analysis protocol: Across the 670 or so repertoires, a later analysis counted 75 million to 90 million unique TCR beta chains, approximately 10 million of which were shared by at least two donors. To remove PCR and sequencing errors, raw reads were error-corrected and collapsed into unique sequences using a nearest-neighbor algorithm that merged closely related sequences. Alignment of CDR3 sequences to IMGT reference sequences was used to assign V, D and J gene segments. For a sequence to be retained, a match of at least six nucleotides was required to both a V gene segment and a J gene segment. A rearrangement was called productive if the CDR3 had no stop codons and remained in frame with V and J, and every other rearrangement was called non-productive. CDR3 was defined by IMGT convention, running from the second conserved V-encoded cysteine to the conserved J-encoded phenylalanine. Sequences without an unambiguous match to a single V gene segment were excluded from the earlier analysis of approximately 560 of the donors. In an earlier analysis of a few hundred of the donors, V segments were called functional above 56.7% productive rearrangements and were called segregating when the between-donor standard deviation exceeded 5%. A statistical classification framework was built to diagnose cytomegalovirus status from the catalog of TCR beta chain sequences. V and J gene assignment, in a later analysis, came from comparing TCR nucleotide sequences with IMGT/GENE-DB human TR gene sequences. In a later analysis, CDR3 sequences and most-parsimonious VDJ recombination scenarios were assigned using the TCRdist pipeline. In a later analysis, every TCR beta chain was defined by the combination of its CDR3 amino acid sequence and its V-gene family, and reads without a unique V-gene family were dropped. In a later analysis, around 650 highly shared, low-generation-probability nucleotide sequences were removed to address suspected cross-contamination and a sequencing artifact. For each public chain, a later analysis derived a clonal expansion index from normalized ranks of inferred template counts within each repertoire. Generation probabilities in a later analysis came from a VDJ recombination model fitted to out-of-frame rearrangements, and those results were checked against IGoR. A later analysis scored TCR-TCR, TCR-HLA and TCR-CMV co-occurrence with hypergeometric tests, applying a repertoire-size bias correction to TCR pairs. In a later analysis, false discovery rates were estimated by permuting HLA or CMV assignments 20 times. In a later analysis, co-occurring TCRs were grouped with DBSCAN, and TCRdist sequence similarity was added when clustering was performed within HLA-allele-positive subsets. Repertoires with fewer than 30,000 or more than 120,000 public chains were left out of co-occurrence clustering, as were roughly five repertoires with anomalous nucleotide sharing. TCRdb stores this immuneACCESS table with in-frame sequences only. Part of the clones is absent; in the studies checked, under half of the shortfall reflects unresolved V genes, and no reason is known for the rest. V, J and clone size were drawn from that table, and D and trimming were deduced from the DNA. Present in this sample are around 180,000 clones, less than 90% of which were seen just once. The ten most abundant clones make up around 0.25% of the sample.

The entry originates in a study of cytomegalovirus exposure and HLA in healthy donors (dated by TCRdb to about 2017). Concerning the study at large: In an earlier analysis of under 600 of the donors, 276 Gb of sequence data and 100 million or so unique TCR beta sequences from approximately 180 million T cells were reported. Roughly 300 gigabases of sequencing data and approximately 85 million unique TCR sequences were included in an early release covering 500 to 750 HLA-typed donors. Of the roughly 400 genotyped donors, about 80% fell in the genetic ancestry cluster associated with self-reported Caucasian donors. The study aimed to test whether cataloging public T cell receptors could reveal signatures of past pathogen exposure. The study used immunosequencing to profile the T cell repertoires of 666 subjects and linked those repertoires to cytomegalovirus serostatus. In addition to the first cohort of hundreds of subjects, a separate validation cohort of some 120 different subjects was used. High-throughput TCR immunosequencing, statistical association of individual TCRs with disease status, and machine learning were combined to predict cytomegalovirus infection status. A later analysis re-examined previously published TCR beta repertoires from just over 650 donors and added high-resolution HLA genotyping to investigate patterns of TCR occurrence. Rather than drawing on any new phenotypic data, the later analysis identified candidate immune exposures from TCR beta sequences and the way those sequences occurred across donors. An earlier analysis of more than 450 of the donors used high-throughput TCR beta sequencing to judge whether each TCR beta V gene segment behaved as functional or pseudogenic. Alongside the repertoire data, information on donor age, sex, ethnicity and CMV serostatus was compiled. In a later genetic analysis, genome-wide SNP genotypes for about three fifths of the 666 donors were used, and that subset was treated as a discovery cohort. Every discovery cohort repertoire had been produced on one sequencing platform. Both class I and class II loci were covered by HLA typing, at four-digit resolution. The number of typed donors differed by locus: roughly 620-640 for A, B, C, DRB1 and DQB1; 500 to 550 for DQA1; approximately 600 for DPA1; and about 450 for DPB1. Because of strong linkage in the cohort, roughly five DR-DQ haplotypes were treated as single units for association and clustering. Among about 390 genotyped donors of the cohort, an average of about 240,000 unique TCR beta nucleotide sequences were sequenced per donor, 15% to 20% of them non-productive. Broader findings and caveats from the paper: In the study, 150 to 200 TCR beta chains were listed as associated with cytomegalovirus. At a false discovery rate of 0.05, a later analysis linked fewer than 20,000 TCR beta sequences to specific HLA alleles. In a later analysis, several top co-occurrence clusters were reported to appear linked to parvovirus B19, influenza, CMV and Epstein-Barr virus. The cohort was sequenced for TCR beta chains only, and without alpha or paired-chain data the features that could be detected were limited. The 87-base-pair reads could not distinguish some IMGT-functional V segments, including TRBV6-2 and TRBV6-3, so those segments were excluded. Because some donors lacked HLA typing at each locus, the association tests relied only on the typed subset. A later genetic analysis reported fewer N-insertions in productive TCRs among donors in an Asian-associated ancestry cluster than the 666-donor mean. A later analysis found that HLA-associated TCR beta chains were more clonally expanded and had lower generation probabilities than equally common non-associated chains. According to the authors, the approach could potentially be generalized to other disease states and immunological phenotypes. Strong co-occurrence of HLA alleles, especially DR and DQ, made assigning TCR associations to individual alleles difficult. In both the original and validation cohorts, the classifier was reported to diagnose cytomegalovirus status with high specificity and sensitivity. Most TCR sequences were seen in very few donors, while some public TCRs were found in many individuals. A further reported finding was that TCR beta sequences accurately predicted the HLA-A and HLA-B alleles for most subjects in the first cohort. In a later genetic analysis, a missense DCLRE1C variant was associated with V-gene and J-gene trimming of TCR beta chains, and the association was replicated in an independent cohort. Three of the identified cytomegalovirus-associated TCR beta chains were confirmed in vitro to be specific for cytomegalovirus antigens. For the cohort, immune exposure information was limited to CMV serostatus. Because counts were too low, about 15 rarely observed V segments, including chromosome 9 orphons, were left out of the earlier analysis of approximately 580 of the donors. Linkage disequilibrium might explain the correlated functional status among segregating V segments, but an unknown experimental factor could not be ruled out. Most CMV-associated TCR beta chains appeared to be HLA-restricted in a later analysis, and the HLA associations seemed to be driven largely by CMV exposure. A cluster of highly shared sequence variants was judged likely to be a technical artifact of the sequencing pipeline. In a later analysis, TCR association rates were found to vary across HLA loci, with the most associated TCRs seen for DRB1 alleles and the fewest for HLA-C alleles. Broadly in line with IMGT annotations, most TCR beta V segments showed up in productive rearrangements about 90% or about 30% of the time in an earlier analysis of 587 of the donors. Roughly uniform sequencing depth across donors was assumed in presence/absence analyses, although this assumption may not hold.

The cohort consisted of some 730 healthy bone marrow donors. At the time of sampling, every cohort member was nominally healthy, though immune exposures that went unrecorded were likely present. The donor was CMV seronegative and belonged to the group of 350 to 400 seronegative cohort members. Every donor gave a peripheral blood sample, and the peripheral blood mononuclear cells from that sample were used for TCR beta sequencing. Genomic DNA was extracted from the blood cell samples with the Qiagen DNeasy Blood Extraction Kit. Taken from the germline V gene, the CDR1 and CDR2 loops are SNHLY and FYNNEI. The CDR3 has 12 amino acids, counting the end cysteine and phenylalanine. Kept here is only the CDR3 DNA, which spans 36 bases and is read in frame from base 1. At the junction V is shortened by 8 bases and J by 5 bases, with 12 bases in between.

The sequencing sample was made of PBMCs. The clonotype comes from a girl under three years old in good health and CMV-seronegative. The rearrangement combines TRBV2 with TRBJ2-5, and possibly TRBD2, on 6 matching bases. The DNA sequence is TGTGCCAGCGCCGGCCGGGGGGAGACCCAGTACTTC. Its product reads: CASAGRGETQYF.